The rows below give T cell receptor beta chains drawn from one sample of a study of T cell repertoires in cytomegalovirus infection. MiXCR was run by TCRdb on the reads, yielding one entry per CDR3 protein. This sample has approximately 390,000 distinct CDR3 sequences, with roughly 34% found just once. These TCRs' antigens remain unknown. The sequenced sample was cultured PBMCs, obtained from culture after CMV antigen stimulation. These receptors were taken from a human donor in good health (CMV status not recorded). Some clones in this sample may be carry-over from other donors' samples. Both conserved end residues are part of each CDR3. A D gene is named only where the DNA matches it firmly. Only part of the rows carry a size: once, few, many, or a class if the clone is expanded.

j_call,clone_size,v_call,d_call,cdr3_nt,cdr3_aa
TRBJ2-5,few,TRBV6-5,-,TGTGCCAGCAGTTCGACTAGTTTGCGGACCCAGTACTTC,CASSSTSLRTQYF
TRBJ2-5,-,TRBV24-1,TRBD1,TGTGCCACCAGTAAACGGACAGGGGTCAGGGAGACCCAGTACTTC,CATSKRTGVRETQYF
TRBJ2-7,-,TRBV7-6,TRBD1,TGTGCCAGCAGCTTAGGCGTTGGGACAGCGTCGGACGAGCAGTACTTC,CASSLGVGTASDEQYF
TRBJ1-1,many,TRBV6-2/TRBV6-3,TRBD1,TGTGCCAGCAGTTACGCTCTACAGGGGACCCGGGACACTGAAGCTTTCTTT,CASSYALQGTRDTEAFF
TRBJ2-1,-,TRBV20-1,-,TGCAGTGCTCGATGGCGGAGCTCCTACAATGAGCAGTTCTTC,CSARWRSSYNEQFF
TRBJ2-3,few,TRBV7-2,-,TGTGCCAGCAGCTTAGGCGGGTGGGGGCGAGATACGCAGTATTTT,CASSLGGWGRDTQYF
TRBJ2-1,-,TRBV7-2,-,TGTGCCAGCAGCCTTTGGACGGTCCCTGAGCAGTTCTTC,CASSLWTVPEQFF
TRBJ2-3,-,TRBV12-3/TRBV12-4,-,TGTGCCAGCAGTCGGTCCAGCGGCACAGATACGCAGTATTTT,CASSRSSGTDTQYF
TRBJ1-1,-,TRBV19,-,TGTGCCAGTAGTATAGCCCCGGGGGCGAACACTGAAGCTTTCTTT,CASSIAPGANTEAFF
TRBJ1-4,few,TRBV12-3/TRBV12-4,-,TGTGCCAGCAGTTTAGGAGGAACAACTAATGAAAAACTGTTTTTT,CASSLGGTTNEKLFF
TRBJ1-5,few,TRBV6-2/TRBV6-3,-,TGTGCCAGCGGCGCGGAAGAGGGGTCCAATCAGCCCCAGCATTTT,CASGAEEGSNQPQHF
TRBJ2-7,-,TRBV11-2,-,TGTGCCAGCAGCTTAGACCGTGACGAGCAGTACTTC,CASSLDRDEQYF
TRBJ2-3,-,TRBV11-2,-,TGTGCCAGCAGCTTAGGTAGTAGCGGTAGATGGGATACGCAGTATTTT,CASSLGSSGRWDTQYF
TRBJ2-5,-,TRBV12-3/TRBV12-4,TRBD2,TGTGCCAGCAGGGGGACTAGCTGGAAGGAGACCCAGTACTTC,CASRGTSWKETQYF
TRBJ2-3,-,TRBV7-2,-,TGTGCCAGCAGCACCCAGGGGGGTACAGATACGCAGTATTTT,CASSTQGGTDTQYF
TRBJ2-5,-,TRBV7-2,TRBD1,TGTGCCAGCAGCTTATGGGACAGGGGTGAAGAGACCCAGTACTTC,CASSLWDRGEETQYF
TRBJ2-3,few,TRBV4-1,TRBD2,TGCGCCAGCAGCCAAGAGATGGACGGACTAGCGGGAGAGTCCCCAAGCACAGATACGCAGTATTTT,CASSQEMDGLAGESPSTDTQYF
TRBJ1-2,-,TRBV7-2,-,TGTACCAGCAGCTTAGAAAGCTATGGCTACACCTTC,CTSSLESYGYTF
TRBJ1-1,few,TRBV7-2,-,TGTGCCAGCAGCCCGTACAGAAACACTGAAGCTTTCTTT,CASSPYRNTEAFF
TRBJ2-5,few,TRBV7-9,-,TGTGCCAGCAGCCGTCAGGGAAACCAAGAGACCCAGTACTTC,CASSRQGNQETQYF
TRBJ2-1,once,TRBV19,-,TGTGCCAGTACCCAGGATGGCTCCTACAATGAGCAGTTCTTC,CASTQDGSYNEQFF
TRBJ2-3,-,TRBV6-1,TRBD1,TGTGCCAGCAGTGATCTTCAACAGGGGACAGATACGCAGTATTTT,CASSDLQQGTDTQYF
TRBJ1-1,-,TRBV19,-,TGTGCCAGCCAGCTTACAGGTTTTGGGAACACTGAAGCTTTCTTT,CASQLTGFGNTEAFF